These T cell receptor beta chains were read from a single sample in a study of OX40 agonist ivuxolimab in advanced cancers. Measured with immunoSEQ multiplex PCR; TCRdb has only the in-frame clones, and not every one. The table has around 58,000 clones, approximately 90% seen once. Specimen: CD4+ or CD8+ T cells sorted from blood, collected in a trial of the OX40 agonist ivuxolimab. The origin of the receptors is an adult with an advanced solid tumor such as melanoma, head and neck, liver or kidney cancer. Both conserved end residues are part of each CDR3. D genes are given only for firm matches. Rows give clone size only sometimes, using once, few, many, or a class for an expanded clone.

>NA|TRBV7-9|TRBJ1-4|medium-sized
TGTGCCAGCAGCCGGGGGGGCTCCGCGGAAAAACTGTTTTTT
CASSRGGSAEKLFF
>NA|TRBV10-3|TRBJ2-2|NA
TGTGCCATCAGCAACGATAGGTCGGGCGGGGAGCTGTTTTTT
CAISNDRSGGELFF
>TRBD1|TRBV5-1|TRBJ2-7|NA
TGCGCCAGCAGCAACGAACCTAGGTGGTCGGGACAGGGATCCTACGAGCAGTACTTC
CASSNEPRWSGQGSYEQYF
>NA|TRBV6-1|TRBJ2-2|NA
TGTGCCAGCACCCAGGTAGCGTGGAACACCGGGGAGCTGTTTTTT
CASTQVAWNTGELFF
>TRBD2|TRBV5-1|TRBJ2-5|once
TGCGCCAGCAGGAGCGGGAGGCTAATAGAGACCCAGTACTTC
CASRSGRLIETQYF
>NA|TRBV30|TRBJ2-6|NA
TGTGCCTGGAGGCCGGGGCCCTTGGGGTCTGGGGCCAACGTCCTGACTTTC
CAWRPGPLGSGANVLTF
>NA|TRBV18|TRBJ2-5|NA
TGTGCCAGCTCACCACGGATGCCAGGGATAGAGACCCAGTACTTC
CASSPRMPGIETQYF
>TRBD2|TRBV9|TRBJ2-1|NA
TGTGCCAGCAGCGCGAAACTAGCGAGCTCCTACAATGAGCAGTTCTTC
CASSAKLASSYNEQFF
>TRBD2|TRBV5-1|TRBJ2-3|NA
TGCGCCAGCAGCTTGGGGACTAGCGGCACAGATACGCAGTATTTT
CASSLGTSGTDTQYF
>TRBD1|TRBV2|TRBJ2-3|NA
TGTGCCAGCAGTGAAAAGACAGGGATAGATACGCAGTATTTT
CASSEKTGIDTQYF
>TRBD1|TRBV28|TRBJ1-2|NA
TGTGCCAGCAGTTCTCCCGGGACAGGGGGGGATGGCTACACCTTC
CASSSPGTGGDGYTF
>NA|TRBV7-7|TRBJ2-2|NA
TGTGCTAGCAGCCGAGATTTTGGGACCGGGGAGCTGTTTTTT
CASSRDFGTGELFF
>NA|TRBV28|TRBJ2-7|NA
TGTGCCAGCAGTTTGGCAGGGCGCTCCTACGAGCAGTACTTC
CASSLAGRSYEQYF
>TRBD2|TRBV10-3|TRBJ2-5|NA
TGTGCCATCAGTGAGGCGGCGGGGGGCCGGGGGGAGACCCAGTACTTC
CAISEAAGGRGETQYF
>TRBD1|TRBV30|TRBJ1-2|few
TGTGCCTGGAGTTCTACAGGGGTTGGCTACACCTTC
CAWSSTGVGYTF
>NA|TRBV6-5|TRBJ2-1|NA
TGTGCCAGCAAGCCCCCGGAGGCGGGTGGAAATGAGCAGTTCTTC
CASKPPEAGGNEQFF
>NA|TRBV10-1|TRBJ2-7|NA
TGCGCCAAGGGGAATAGATCCTACGAGCAGTACTTC
CAKGNRSYEQYF
>NA|TRBV20-1|TRBJ2-1|NA
TGCAGTGCTAGATGGGGCGATGAGCAGTTCTTC
CSARWGDEQFF
>NA|TRBV6-1|TRBJ2-2|NA
TGTGCCAGCAGCCGGGACGTAGCGAACACCGGGGAGCTGTTTTTT
CASSRDVANTGELFF
>NA|TRBV29-1|TRBJ2-5|once
TGCAGCGTCCGAGGACGGGAAGAGACCCAGTACTTC
CSVRGREETQYF
>NA|TRBV6-5|TRBJ1-1|NA
TGTGCCAGCAGTTACGACACTTTGAACACTGAAGCTTTCTTT
CASSYDTLNTEAFF
>TRBD1|TRBV5-1|TRBJ2-5|NA
TGCGCCAGCACCCCCATGACAGGGTTGGGAGAGACCCAGTACTTC
CASTPMTGLGETQYF
>NA|TRBV10-3|TRBJ2-3|NA
TGTGCCATCAGTGACAGAGACACAGATACGCAGTATTTT
CAISDRDTDTQYF
>NA|TRBV28|TRBJ2-1|NA
TGTGCCAGCAGTCCCGGGACTTACAATGAGCAGTTCTTC
CASSPGTYNEQFF
>NA|TRBV27|TRBJ1-2|once
TGTGCCAGCAGGAGCAGAGCTAACTATGGCTACACCTTC
CASRSRANYGYTF
>NA|TRBV5-1|TRBJ1-5|NA
TGCGCCAGCAGCCCCGGGAACCCTAGCAATCAGCCCCAGCATTTT
CASSPGNPSNQPQHF
>NA|TRBV11-2|TRBJ2-1|NA
TGTGCCAGCAGCCCGACAGGAGCCTACAATGAGCAGTTCTTC
CASSPTGAYNEQFF